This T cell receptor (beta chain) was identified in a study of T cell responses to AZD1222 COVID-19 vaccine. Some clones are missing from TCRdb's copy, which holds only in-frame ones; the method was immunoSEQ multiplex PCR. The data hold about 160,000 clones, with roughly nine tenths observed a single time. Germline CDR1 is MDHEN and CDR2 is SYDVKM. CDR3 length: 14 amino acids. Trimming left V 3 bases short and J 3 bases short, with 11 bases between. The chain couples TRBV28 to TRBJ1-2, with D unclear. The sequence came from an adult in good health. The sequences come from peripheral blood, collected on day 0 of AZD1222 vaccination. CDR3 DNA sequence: TGTGCCAGCAGTTTTCGTGGAGTCGACTATGGCTACACCTTC. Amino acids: CASSFRGVDYGYTF.